This section outlines one TCR beta chain sequence together with its context. The antigen is unknown. TCRdb's copy holds only in-frame clones and misses some; the assay was immunoSEQ multiplex PCR. Here the sample spans about 350,000 clones, about 90% being singletons. This sample stems from a study of Ad26.COV2.S vaccination and SARS-CoV-2 variants. Regarding the study as a whole: Similar non-spike TCR breadth was observed in recipients of vaccine and of placebo. Possibly, TCR breadth and depth analyses underestimated total T cell responses. Post-vaccination breadth of spike-specific CD8+ and CD4+ T cell responses was reportedly substantial. Placebo recipients showed lower spike-specific TCR breadth than vaccinees.

The V gene's germline CDR1 is LGHNT and CDR2 FRNRAP. The CDR3 totals 16 residues. The V gene lost 0 bases and the J gene lost 2 bases, with 12 bases spanning the gap. The chain recombines TRBV12-5 with TRBJ2-3; no reliable D call. This TCR derives from a human donor who had recovered from COVID-19. Sequences were derived from peripheral blood, sampled after recovery from COVID-19. The CDR3 loop is CASGLVLGRNTDTQYF. The CDR3 coding sequence is TGTGCTAGTGGTTTGGTACTCGGTAGGAACACAGATACGCAGTATTTT.